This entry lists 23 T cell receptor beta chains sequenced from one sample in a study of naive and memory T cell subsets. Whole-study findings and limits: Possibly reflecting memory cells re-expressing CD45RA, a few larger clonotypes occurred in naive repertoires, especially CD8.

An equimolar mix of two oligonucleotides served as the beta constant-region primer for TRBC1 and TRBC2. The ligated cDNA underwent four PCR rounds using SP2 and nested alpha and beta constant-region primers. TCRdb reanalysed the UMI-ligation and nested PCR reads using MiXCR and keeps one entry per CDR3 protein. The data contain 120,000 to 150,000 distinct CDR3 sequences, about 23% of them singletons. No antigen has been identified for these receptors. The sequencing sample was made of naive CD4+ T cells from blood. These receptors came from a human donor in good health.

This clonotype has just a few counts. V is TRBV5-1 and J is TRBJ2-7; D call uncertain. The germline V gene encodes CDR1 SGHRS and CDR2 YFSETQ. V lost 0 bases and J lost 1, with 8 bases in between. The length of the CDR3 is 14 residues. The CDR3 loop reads CASSLAPASYEQYF. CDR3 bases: TGCGCCAGCAGCTTGGCCCCGGCTTCCTACGAGCAGTACTTC. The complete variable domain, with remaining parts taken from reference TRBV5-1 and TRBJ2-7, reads KAGVTQTPRYLIKTRGQQVTLSCSPISGHRSVSWYQQTPGQGLQFLFEYFSETQRNKGNFPGRFSGRQFSNSRSEMNVSTLELGDSALYLCASSLAPASYEQYFGPGTRLTVT.

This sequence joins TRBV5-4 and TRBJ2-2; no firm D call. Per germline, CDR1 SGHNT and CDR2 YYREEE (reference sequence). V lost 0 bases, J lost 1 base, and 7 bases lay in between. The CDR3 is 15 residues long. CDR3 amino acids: CASSLDFQNTGELFF. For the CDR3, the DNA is TGTGCCAGCAGCTTGGACTTTCAGAACACCGGGGAGCTGTTTTTT.

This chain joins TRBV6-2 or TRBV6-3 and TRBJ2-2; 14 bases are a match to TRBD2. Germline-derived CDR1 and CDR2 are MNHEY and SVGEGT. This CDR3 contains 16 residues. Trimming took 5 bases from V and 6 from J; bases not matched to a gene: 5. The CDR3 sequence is CASSPGTSGRAGELFF. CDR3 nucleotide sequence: TGTGCCAGCAGTCCAGGGACTAGCGGGAGAGCCGGGGAGCTGTTTTTT.

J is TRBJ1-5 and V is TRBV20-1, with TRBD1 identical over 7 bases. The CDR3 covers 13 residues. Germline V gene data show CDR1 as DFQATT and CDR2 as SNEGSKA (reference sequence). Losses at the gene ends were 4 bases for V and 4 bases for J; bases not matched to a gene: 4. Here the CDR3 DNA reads TGCAGTGCTACGACAGGGAGGAATCAGCCCCAGCATTTT. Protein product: CSATTGRNQPQHF.

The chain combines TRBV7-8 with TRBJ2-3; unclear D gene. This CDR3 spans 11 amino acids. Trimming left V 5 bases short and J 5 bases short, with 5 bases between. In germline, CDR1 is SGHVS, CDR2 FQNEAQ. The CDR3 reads CASSRQDTQYF. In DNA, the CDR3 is TGTGCCAGCAGCCGGCAAGATACGCAGTATTTT.

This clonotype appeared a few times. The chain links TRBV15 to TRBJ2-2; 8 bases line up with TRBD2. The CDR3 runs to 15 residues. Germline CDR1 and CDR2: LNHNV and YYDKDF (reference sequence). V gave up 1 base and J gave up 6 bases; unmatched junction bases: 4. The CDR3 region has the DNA TGTGCCACCAGCAGAGTCGGGAGGGCCTCCGGGGAGCTGTTTTTT. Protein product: CATSRVGRASGELFF.

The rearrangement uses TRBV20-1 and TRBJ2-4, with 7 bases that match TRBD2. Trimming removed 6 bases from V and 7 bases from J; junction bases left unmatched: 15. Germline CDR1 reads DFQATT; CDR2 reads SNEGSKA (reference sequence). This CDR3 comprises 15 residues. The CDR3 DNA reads TGCAGTGCCGACTACGAGCCATCCGGGAGGAACATTCAGTACTTC. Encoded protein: CSADYEPSGRNIQYF.

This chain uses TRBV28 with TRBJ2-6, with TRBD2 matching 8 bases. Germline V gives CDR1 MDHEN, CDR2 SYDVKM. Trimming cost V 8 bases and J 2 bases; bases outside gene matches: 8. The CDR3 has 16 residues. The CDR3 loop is CASAGTRSPGANVLTF. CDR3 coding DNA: TGTGCCAGCGCCGGGACTAGAAGCCCTGGGGCCAACGTCCTGACTTTC. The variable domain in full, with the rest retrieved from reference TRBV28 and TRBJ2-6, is DVKVTQSSRYLVKRTGEKVFLECVQDMDHENMFWYRQDPGLGLRLIYFSYDVKMKEKGDIPEGYSVSREKKERFSLILESASTNQTSMYLCASAGTRSPGANVLTFGAGSRLTVL.

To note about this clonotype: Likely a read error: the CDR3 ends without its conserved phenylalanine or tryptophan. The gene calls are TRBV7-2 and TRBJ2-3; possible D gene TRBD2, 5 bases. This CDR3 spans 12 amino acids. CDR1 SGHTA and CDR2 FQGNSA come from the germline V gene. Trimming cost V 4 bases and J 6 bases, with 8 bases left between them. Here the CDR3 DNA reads TGTGCCAGCAGCTGGGCGGGCGATACGCAGTATCTT. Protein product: CASSWAGDTQYL.

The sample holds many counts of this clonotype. The CDR3 coding sequence is TGTGCCAGCAGCCGTAGCGGGAGGTCGGCGGTATACGAGCAGTACTTC. It yields the protein CASSRSGRSAVYEQYF. This chain connects TRBV6-5 to TRBJ2-7; 10 bases agree with TRBD2. V was pared by 6 bases and J by 4 bases, with 12 bases of the junction left unmatched. The germline gives CDR1 MNHEY, CDR2 SVGAGI. The CDR3 has 16 residues.

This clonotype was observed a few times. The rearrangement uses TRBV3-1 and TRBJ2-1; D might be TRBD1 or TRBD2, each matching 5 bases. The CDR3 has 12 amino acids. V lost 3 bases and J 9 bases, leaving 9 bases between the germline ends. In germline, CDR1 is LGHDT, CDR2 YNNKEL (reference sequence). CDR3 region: CASSQSRGEQFF. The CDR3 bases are TGTGCCAGCAGCCAGTCGAGGGGTGAGCAGTTCTTC.

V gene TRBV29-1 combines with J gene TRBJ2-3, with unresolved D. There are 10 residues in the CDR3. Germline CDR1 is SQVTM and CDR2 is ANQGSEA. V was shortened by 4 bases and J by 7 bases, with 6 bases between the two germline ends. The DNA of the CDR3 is TGCAGCGTTGTCATATATACGCAGTATTTT. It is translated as CSVVIYTQYF.

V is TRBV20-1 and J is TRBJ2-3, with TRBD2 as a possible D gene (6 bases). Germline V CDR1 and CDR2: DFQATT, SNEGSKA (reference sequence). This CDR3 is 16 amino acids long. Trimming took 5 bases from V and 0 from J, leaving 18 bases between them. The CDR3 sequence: CSAGTPPWYSTDTQYF. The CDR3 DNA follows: TGCAGTGCTGGGACTCCTCCCTGGTATAGCACAGATACGCAGTATTTT.

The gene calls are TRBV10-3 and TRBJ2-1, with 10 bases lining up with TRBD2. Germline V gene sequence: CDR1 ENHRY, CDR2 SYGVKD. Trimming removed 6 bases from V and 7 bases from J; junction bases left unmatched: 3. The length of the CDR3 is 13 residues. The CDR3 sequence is CAISGTSENEQFF. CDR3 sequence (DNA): TGTGCCATCAGCGGGACTAGCGAGAATGAGCAGTTCTTC.

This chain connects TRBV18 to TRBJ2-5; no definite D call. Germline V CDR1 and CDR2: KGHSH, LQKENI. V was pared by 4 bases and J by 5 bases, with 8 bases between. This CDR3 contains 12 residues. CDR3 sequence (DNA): TGTGCCAGCTCACAGATGACGGAGACCCAGTACTTC. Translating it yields CASSQMTETQYF.

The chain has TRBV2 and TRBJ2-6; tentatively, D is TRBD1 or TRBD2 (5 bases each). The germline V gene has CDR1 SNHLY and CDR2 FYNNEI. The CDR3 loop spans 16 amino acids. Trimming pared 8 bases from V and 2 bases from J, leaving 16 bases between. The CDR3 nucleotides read TGTGCCAGCTCCGGGACCCCCGAGGCTGGGGCCAACGTCCTGACTTTC. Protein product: CASSGTPEAGANVLTF.

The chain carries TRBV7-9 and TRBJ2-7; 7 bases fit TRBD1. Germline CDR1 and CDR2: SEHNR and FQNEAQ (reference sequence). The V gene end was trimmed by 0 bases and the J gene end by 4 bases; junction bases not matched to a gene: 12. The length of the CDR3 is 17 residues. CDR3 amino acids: CASSLARDSPRSYEQYF. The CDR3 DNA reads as TGTGCCAGCAGCTTAGCCCGGGACAGCCCTAGGAGTTACGAGCAGTACTTC.

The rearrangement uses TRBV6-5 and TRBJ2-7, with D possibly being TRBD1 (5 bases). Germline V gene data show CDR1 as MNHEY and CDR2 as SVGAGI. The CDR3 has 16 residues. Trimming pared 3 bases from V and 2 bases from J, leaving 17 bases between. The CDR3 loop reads CASSYFRGLPPYEQYF. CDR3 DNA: TGTGCCAGCAGTTATTTTAGGGGCTTGCCTCCCTACGAGCAGTACTTC.

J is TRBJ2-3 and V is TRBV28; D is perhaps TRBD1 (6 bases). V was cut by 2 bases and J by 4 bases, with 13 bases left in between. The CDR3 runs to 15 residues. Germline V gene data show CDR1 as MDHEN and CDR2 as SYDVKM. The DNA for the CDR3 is TGTGCCAGCAGTTTAAGGTACAGGGCTGCAGATACGCAGTATTTT. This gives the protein CASSLRYRAADTQYF.

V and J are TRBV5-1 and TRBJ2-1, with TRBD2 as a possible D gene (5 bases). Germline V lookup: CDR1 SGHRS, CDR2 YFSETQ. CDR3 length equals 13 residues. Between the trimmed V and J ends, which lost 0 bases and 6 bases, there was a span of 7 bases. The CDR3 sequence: CASSLGGLNEQFF. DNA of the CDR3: TGCGCCAGCAGCTTGGGAGGGCTCAATGAGCAGTTCTTC.

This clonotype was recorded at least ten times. CDR3 protein: CSAGRTVSKNIQYF. The CDR3 bases are TGCAGTGCTGGCCGGACAGTTTCCAAAAACATTCAGTACTTC. This chain connects TRBV20-1 to TRBJ2-4; tentative D call: TRBD1 (6 bases). The CDR3 sequence is 14 residues long. V gave up 5 bases and J gave up 2 bases, with 13 bases separating them. Germline V lookup: CDR1 DFQATT, CDR2 SNEGSKA (reference sequence).

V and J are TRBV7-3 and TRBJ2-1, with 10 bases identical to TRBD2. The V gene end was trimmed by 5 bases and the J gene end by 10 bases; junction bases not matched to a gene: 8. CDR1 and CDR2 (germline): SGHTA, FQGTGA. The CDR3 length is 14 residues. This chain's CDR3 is CASSRAGGMEEQFF. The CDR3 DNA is TGTGCCAGCAGCCGAGCGGGGGGGATGGAGGAGCAGTTCTTC.

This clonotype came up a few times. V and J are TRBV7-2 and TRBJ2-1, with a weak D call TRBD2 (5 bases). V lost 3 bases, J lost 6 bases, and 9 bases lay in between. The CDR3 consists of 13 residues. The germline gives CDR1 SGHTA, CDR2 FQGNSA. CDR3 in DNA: TGTGCCAGCAGCTTTACGAGGGCCAATGAGCAGTTCTTC. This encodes CASSFTRANEQFF.